Listed here are 2 T cell receptor beta chains from one sample, sequenced in a study of human T cells and chemical hapten exposure. Each CDR3 protein is one row after TCRdb ran MiXCR on the RACE reads. This sample has more than 55,000 distinct CDR3 sequences, with about 10% found just once. The time point was: pre-sensitization, week 0. Treatment meaning: therapeutic diphenylcyclopropenone sensitization with weekly scalp DPC. The starting material was whole blood, obtained in connection with sensitization to the hapten diphenylcyclopropenone (DPC). The receptors derive from a woman aged 40 to 55 with alopecia areata. Some clones in this sample may be carry-over from other donors' samples.

This clonotype was observed many times. The gene calls are TRBV7-8 and TRBJ1-1; 8 nucleotides agree with TRBD1. Germline loops: CDR1 SGHVS, CDR2 FQNEAQ. With V trimmed by 1 base and J by 10 bases, 2 bases remained unmatched. The CDR3 covers 12 residues. This CDR3 reads CASSLGGTGAFF. CDR3 sequence (DNA): TGTGCCAGCAGCTTAGGGGGGACAGGAGCTTTCTTT.

The sample holds many counts of this clonotype. CDR3 nucleotide sequence: TGTGCCAGCAGCTCTGACGGACCCTACGAGCAGTACTTC. Amino acid sequence: CASSSDGPYEQYF. The J gene is TRBJ2-7, the V gene TRBV7-9, with D uncertain. Germline CDR1 reads SEHNR; CDR2 reads FQNEAQ (reference sequence). This CDR3 has 13 amino acids. V shed 4 bases and J shed 2 bases, with 9 bases lying between them.